The clone carrying this T cell receptor beta chain was recorded at least ten times. Its cognate antigen is unknown. CDR1 and CDR2 from the germline V gene are SQVTM and ANQGSEA. CDR3 length: 12 residues. With V trimmed by 7 bases and J by 10 bases, 11 bases remained unmatched. Profiled with immunoSEQ multiplex PCR; TCRdb holds only in-frame clones, not every one. Here the sample spans some 100,000 clones, around nine tenths being singletons. The data originate from a study of T cell responses to AZD1222 COVID-19 vaccine. Study-level findings and limits: Along spike, vaccine-associated CD4 TCRs were found throughout, with dominance at 160-218 and 743-854. Rises in breadth and depth of Spike-specific TCRs came after two AZD1222 doses. White British ancestry dominated among donors, who included more females, and clonal diversity was possibly underestimated.

This specimen was peripheral blood, taken on day 0 of AZD1222 vaccination. The chain employs TRBV29-1 and TRBJ1-1; 8 bases line up with TRBD1. The sequence derives from an adult in good health. The CDR3 nucleotides are TGCAGCGCCTTCGCAGGGGGCAATGGAGCTTTCTTT. Encoded protein: CSAFAGGNGAFF.